Listed here are 2 T cell receptor beta chains from one sample, sequenced in a study of beta chain features in type 1 diabetes. Expressed TCRB transcripts got sequenced, as all isolated RNA was reverse transcribed. This table comes from immunoSEQ multiplex PCR, and its TCRdb copy is limited to in-frame clones, with some not included. The sample holds around 40,000 clones, around 50% seen once. The specimen was Tregs from blood. Receptors were obtained from a young woman in good health.

The chain employs TRBV2 and TRBJ2-5, with D tentatively TRBD1 (7 bases). CDR3 length: 13 amino acids. V was shortened by 6 bases and J by 5 bases, with 13 bases between the two germline ends. CDR1 SNHLY and CDR2 FYNNEI come from the germline V gene. CDR3 DNA: TGTGCCAGCAGGGAGGGGGCGGTGGAGACCCAGTACTTC. Protein product: CASREGAVETQYF.

CDR3 nucleotide sequence: TGTGCCAGTAGTATTATAGGGGTCAAGAAGACCGGGGAGCTGTTTTTT. This gives the protein CASSIIGVKKTGELFF. The rearrangement uses TRBV19 and TRBJ2-2; D may be TRBD1 (5 bases). CDR3 size: 16 residues. The germline CDR1 and CDR2 sequences are LNHDA and SQIVND (reference sequence). Trimming stripped 3 bases from V and 5 bases from J, with 16 bases between.